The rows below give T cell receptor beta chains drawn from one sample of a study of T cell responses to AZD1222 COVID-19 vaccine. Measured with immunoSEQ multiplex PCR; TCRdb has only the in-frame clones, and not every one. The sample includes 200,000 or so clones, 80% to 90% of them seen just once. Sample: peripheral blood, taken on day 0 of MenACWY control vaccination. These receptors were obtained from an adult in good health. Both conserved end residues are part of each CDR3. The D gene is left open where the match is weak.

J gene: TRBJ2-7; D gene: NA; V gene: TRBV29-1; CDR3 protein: CSVAVTTGRFSYEQYF
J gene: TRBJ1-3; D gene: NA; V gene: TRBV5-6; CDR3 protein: CASSPWSVGNTIYF
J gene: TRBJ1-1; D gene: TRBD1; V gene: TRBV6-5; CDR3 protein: CASRDRGPMNTEAFF
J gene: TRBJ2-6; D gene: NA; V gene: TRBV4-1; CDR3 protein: CASSQDLGASERANVLTF
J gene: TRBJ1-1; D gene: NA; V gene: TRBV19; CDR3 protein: CASSPAGRATEAFF
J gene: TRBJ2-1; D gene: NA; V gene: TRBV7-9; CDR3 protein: CASSPGDGKYNEQFF
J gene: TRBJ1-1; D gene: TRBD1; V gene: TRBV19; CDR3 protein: CASSIRGDSLNTEAFF
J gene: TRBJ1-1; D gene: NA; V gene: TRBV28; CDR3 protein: CASSNPPGPTEAFF
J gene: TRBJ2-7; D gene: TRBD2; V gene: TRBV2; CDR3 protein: CASSEASGAYEQYF
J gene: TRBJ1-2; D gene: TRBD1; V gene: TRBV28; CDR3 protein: CASSQDISTGNEGYTF
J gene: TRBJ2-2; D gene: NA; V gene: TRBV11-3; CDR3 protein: CASSLGSVGELFF
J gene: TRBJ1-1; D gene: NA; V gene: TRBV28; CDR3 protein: CASSPSLNTEAFF
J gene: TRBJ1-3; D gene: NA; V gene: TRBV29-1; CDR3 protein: CSLVRTLIYF
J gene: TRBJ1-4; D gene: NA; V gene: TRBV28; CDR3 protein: CASSAQSNEKLFF
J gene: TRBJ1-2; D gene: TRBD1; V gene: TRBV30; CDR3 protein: CAWSVHRGGDYGYTF
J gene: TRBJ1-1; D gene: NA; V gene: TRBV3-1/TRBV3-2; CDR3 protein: CASSGRQQNTEAFF
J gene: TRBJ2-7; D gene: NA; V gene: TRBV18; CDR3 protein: CASSPAWGAGYEQYF
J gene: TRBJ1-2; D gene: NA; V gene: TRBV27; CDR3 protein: CASSPDGDYGYTF
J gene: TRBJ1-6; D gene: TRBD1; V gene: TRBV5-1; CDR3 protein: CASSPGDRVNSPLHF
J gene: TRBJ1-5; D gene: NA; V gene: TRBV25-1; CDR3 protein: CASRGTGNQPQHF
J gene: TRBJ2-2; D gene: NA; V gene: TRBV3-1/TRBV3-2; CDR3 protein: CASSRAGELFF
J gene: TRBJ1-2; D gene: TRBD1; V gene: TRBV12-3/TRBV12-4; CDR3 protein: CASSPGQGAGYTF
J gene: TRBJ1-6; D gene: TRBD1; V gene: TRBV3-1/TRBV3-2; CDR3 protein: CASSQWGQSSYNSPLHF
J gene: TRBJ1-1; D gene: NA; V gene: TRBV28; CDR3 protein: CASSLAGDLIGAFF
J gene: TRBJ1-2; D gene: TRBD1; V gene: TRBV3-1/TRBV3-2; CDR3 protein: CASSQESGQGVSGYTF
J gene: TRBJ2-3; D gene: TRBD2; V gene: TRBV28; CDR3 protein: CASSFKPGGTDTQYF
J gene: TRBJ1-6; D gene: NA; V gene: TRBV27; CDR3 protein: CASSSRYNSPLHF
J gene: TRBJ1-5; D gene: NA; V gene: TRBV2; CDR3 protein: CASSGGQGNQPQHF
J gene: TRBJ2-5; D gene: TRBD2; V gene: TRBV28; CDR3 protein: CASSLGSSGGISETQYF
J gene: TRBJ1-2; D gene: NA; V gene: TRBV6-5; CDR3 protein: CASSQTNYGYTF
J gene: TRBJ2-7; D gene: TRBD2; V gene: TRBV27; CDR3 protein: CASSYGGVGEQYF